This entry features one TCR beta chain sequence. Its cognate antigen is unknown. These data belong to a study of beta chain features in type 1 diabetes. Per germline, CDR1 SGHAT and CDR2 FQNNGV. V trimming: 5 bases; J trimming: 2 bases; junction bases outside the gene matches: 7. This CDR3 region has 15 residues. The authors reverse transcribed all of the isolated RNA, so sequencing captured expressed TCRB transcripts. Naive, central memory and regulatory T cell samples yielded about 3.9 million reads on average. TCRdb's copy holds only in-frame clones and misses some; the assay was immunoSEQ multiplex PCR. The table shows about 280,000 clones, with 15% occurring only once. Study results and limitations: An over-representation of cells with high TCR expression could result from cDNA sequencing. Short templates might get an advantage during PCR, and this would be equal in patients and controls. Insertion counts at VDJ junctions were lower in type 1 diabetes patients, who also showed more deletions there. In all four CD4+ subsets, TCRB CDR3 length was significantly, moderately reduced in type 1 diabetes.

The rearrangement links TRBV11-2 to TRBJ2-3; 7 bases line up with TRBD1. Sequencing was performed on naive CD4+ T cells from blood. The TCR originated in a man between 18 and 29 years old with type 1 diabetes. CDR3 residues: CASSGHRGITDTQYF. The CDR3 DNA sequence: TGTGCCAGCAGCGGACACAGGGGTATCACAGATACGCAGTATTTT.